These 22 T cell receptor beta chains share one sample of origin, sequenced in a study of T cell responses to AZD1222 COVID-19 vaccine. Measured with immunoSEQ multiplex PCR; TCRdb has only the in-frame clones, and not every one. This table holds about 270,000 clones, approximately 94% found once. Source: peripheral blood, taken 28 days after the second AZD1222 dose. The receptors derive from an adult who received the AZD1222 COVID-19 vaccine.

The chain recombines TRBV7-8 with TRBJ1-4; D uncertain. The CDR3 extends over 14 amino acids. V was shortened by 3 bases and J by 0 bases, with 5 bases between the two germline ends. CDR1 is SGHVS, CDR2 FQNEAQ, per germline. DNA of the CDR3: TGTGCCAGCAGCTTTGCAGCAACTAATGAAAAACTGTTTTTT. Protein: CASSFAATNEKLFF.

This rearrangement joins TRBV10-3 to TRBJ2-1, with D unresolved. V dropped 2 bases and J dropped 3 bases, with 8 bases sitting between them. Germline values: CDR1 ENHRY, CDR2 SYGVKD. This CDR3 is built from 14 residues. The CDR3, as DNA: TGTGCCATCAGTGAGGGACGCGACTACAATGAGCAGTTCTTC. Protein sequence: CAISEGRDYNEQFF.

CDR3 sequence reads: CASSQDLLAGYEQYF. In nucleotides, the CDR3 is TGTGCCAGCAGCCAAGATCTTCTAGCGGGGTACGAGCAGTACTTC. This chain connects TRBV3-1 (or the pseudogene TRBV3-2) to TRBJ2-7, with 9 bases lining up with TRBD2. With 0 bases clipped from V and 4 bases from J, the junction kept 4 bases outside the gene matches. The CDR3 has 15 amino acids. Looked up from germline, CDR1 is LGHDT and CDR2 is YNNKEL (reference sequence).

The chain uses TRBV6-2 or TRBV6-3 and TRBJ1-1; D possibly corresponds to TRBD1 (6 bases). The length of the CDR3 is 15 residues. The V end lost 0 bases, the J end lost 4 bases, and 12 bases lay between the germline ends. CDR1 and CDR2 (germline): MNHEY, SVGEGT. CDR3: CASSYSGRGGTEAFF. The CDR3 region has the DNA TGTGCCAGCAGTTACTCCGGCAGGGGCGGCACTGAAGCTTTCTTT.

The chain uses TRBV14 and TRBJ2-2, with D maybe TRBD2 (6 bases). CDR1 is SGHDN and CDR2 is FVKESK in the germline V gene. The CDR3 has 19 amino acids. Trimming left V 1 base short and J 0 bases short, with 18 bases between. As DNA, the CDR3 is TGTGCCAGCAGCCAAGGGGGTGGCGGGGCACCCTCGAACACCGGGGAGCTGTTTTTT. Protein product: CASSQGGGGAPSNTGELFF. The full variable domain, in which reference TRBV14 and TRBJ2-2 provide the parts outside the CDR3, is EAGVTQFPSHSVIEKGQTVTLRCDPISGHDNLYWYRRVMGKEIKFLLHFVKESKQDESGMPNNRFLAERTGGTYSTLKVQPAELEDSGVYFCASSQGGGGAPSNTGELFFGEGSRLTVL.

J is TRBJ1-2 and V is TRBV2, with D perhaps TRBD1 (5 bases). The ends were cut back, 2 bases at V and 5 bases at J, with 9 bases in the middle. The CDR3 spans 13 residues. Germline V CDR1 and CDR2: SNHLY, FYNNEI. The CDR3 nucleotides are TGTGCCAGCAGTGAAAGGCCAGGGTATGGCTACACCTTC. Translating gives CASSERPGYGYTF.

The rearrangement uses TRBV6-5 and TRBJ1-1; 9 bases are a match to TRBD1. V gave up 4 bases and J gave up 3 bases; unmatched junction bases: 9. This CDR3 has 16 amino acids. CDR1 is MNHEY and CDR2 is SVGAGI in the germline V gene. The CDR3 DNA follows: TGTGCCAGCAGTTCCCCGGGACAGGGAGGCGACACTGAAGCTTTCTTT. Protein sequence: CASSSPGQGGDTEAFF.

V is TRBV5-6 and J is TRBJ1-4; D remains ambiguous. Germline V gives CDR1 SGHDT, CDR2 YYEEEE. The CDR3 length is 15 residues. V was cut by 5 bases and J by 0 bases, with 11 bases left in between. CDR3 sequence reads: CASSTGGATNEKLFF. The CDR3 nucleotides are TGTGCCAGCAGTACGGGAGGAGCAACTAATGAAAAACTGTTTTTT.

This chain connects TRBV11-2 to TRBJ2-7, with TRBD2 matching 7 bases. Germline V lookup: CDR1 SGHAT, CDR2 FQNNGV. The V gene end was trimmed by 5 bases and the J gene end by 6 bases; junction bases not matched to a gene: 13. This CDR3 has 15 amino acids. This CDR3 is CASSLIGGGPGEQYF. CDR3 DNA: TGTGCCAGCAGCCTCATTGGGGGAGGGCCTGGCGAGCAGTACTTC.

Written as DNA, the CDR3 is TGTGCCACCAGCAGAGATGCTGCAGGGGGCGAGCAGTACTTC. Translated: CATSRDAAGGEQYF. The V call is TRBV15, the J call TRBJ2-7; 7 bases are a match to TRBD1. Germline CDR1 and CDR2: LNHNV and YYDKDF (reference sequence). This CDR3 spans 14 amino acids. The V gene end was trimmed by 0 bases and the J gene end by 6 bases; junction bases not matched to a gene: 5. Looking up the rest from reference TRBV15 and TRBJ2-7 gives the full variable domain: DAMVIQNPRYQVTQFGKPVTLSCSQTLNHNVMYWYQQKSSQAPKLLFHYYDKDFNNEADTPDNFQSRRPNTSFCFLDIRSPGLGDTAMYLCATSRDAAGGEQYFGPGTRLTVT.

The DNA for the CDR3 is TGTGCCAGCAGTCGTACAGGGGTTAACACCATATATTTT. As protein: CASSRTGVNTIYF. The rearrangement links TRBV28 to TRBJ1-3; TRBD1 matches 7 bases. The V segment lost 5 bases and the J segment 7 bases; nucleotides outside the gene matches: 5. Germline lookup yields CDR1 MDHEN and CDR2 SYDVKM. This CDR3 has 13 amino acids.

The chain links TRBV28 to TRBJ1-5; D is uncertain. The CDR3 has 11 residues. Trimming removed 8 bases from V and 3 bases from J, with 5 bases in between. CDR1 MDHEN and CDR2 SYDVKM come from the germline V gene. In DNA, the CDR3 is TGTGCCAGCGGCCCCAATCAGCCCCAGCATTTT. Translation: CASGPNQPQHF.

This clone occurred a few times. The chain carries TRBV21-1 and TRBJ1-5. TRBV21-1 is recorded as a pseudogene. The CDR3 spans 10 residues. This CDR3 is CAIRRGSQHF. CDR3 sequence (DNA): TGTGCCATCCGGCGGGGGTCCCAGCATTTT.

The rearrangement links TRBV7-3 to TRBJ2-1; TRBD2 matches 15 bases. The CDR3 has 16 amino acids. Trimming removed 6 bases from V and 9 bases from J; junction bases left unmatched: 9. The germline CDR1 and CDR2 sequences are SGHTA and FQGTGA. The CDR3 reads CASSYGLAGGSGEQFF. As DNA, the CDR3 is TGTGCCAGCAGTTATGGACTAGCGGGAGGGTCGGGTGAGCAGTTCTTC. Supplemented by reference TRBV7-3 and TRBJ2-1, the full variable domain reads GAGVSQTPSNKVTEKGKYVELRCDPISGHTALYWYRQSLGQGPEFLIYFQGTGAADDSGLPNDRFFAVRPEGSVSTLKIQRTERGDSAVYLCASSYGLAGGSGEQFFGPGTRLTVL.

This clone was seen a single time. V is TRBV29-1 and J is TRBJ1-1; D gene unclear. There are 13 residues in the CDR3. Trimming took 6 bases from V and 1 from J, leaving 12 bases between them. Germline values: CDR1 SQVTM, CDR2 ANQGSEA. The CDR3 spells CSVASRANTEAFF. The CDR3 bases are TGCAGCGTCGCCAGTAGGGCGAACACTGAAGCTTTCTTT. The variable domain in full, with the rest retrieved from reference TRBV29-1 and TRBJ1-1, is SAVISQKPSRDICQRGTSLTIQCQVDSQVTMMFWYRQQPGQSLTLIATANQGSEATYESGFVIDKFPISRPNLTFSTLTVSNMSPEDSSIYLCSVASRANTEAFFGQGTRLTVV.

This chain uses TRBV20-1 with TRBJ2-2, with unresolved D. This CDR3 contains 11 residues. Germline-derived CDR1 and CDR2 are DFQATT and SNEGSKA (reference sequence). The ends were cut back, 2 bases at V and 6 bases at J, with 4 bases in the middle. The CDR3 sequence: CSARTAGELFF. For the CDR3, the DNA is TGCAGTGCTAGAACGGCCGGGGAGCTGTTTTTT.

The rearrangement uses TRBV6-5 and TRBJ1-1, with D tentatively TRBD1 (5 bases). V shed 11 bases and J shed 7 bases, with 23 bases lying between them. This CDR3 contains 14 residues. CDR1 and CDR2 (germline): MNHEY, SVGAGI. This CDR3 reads CAGGDEGRVVEAFF. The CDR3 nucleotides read TGTGCCGGGGGAGATGAGGGGCGAGTTGTTGAAGCTTTCTTT.

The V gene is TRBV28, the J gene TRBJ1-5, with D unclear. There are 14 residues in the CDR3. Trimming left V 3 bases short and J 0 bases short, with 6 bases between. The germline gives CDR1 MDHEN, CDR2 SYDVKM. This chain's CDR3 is CASSFGDSNQPQHF. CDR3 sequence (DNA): TGTGCCAGCAGTTTTGGGGATAGCAATCAGCCCCAGCATTTT. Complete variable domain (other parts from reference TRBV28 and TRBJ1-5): DVKVTQSSRYLVKRTGEKVFLECVQDMDHENMFWYRQDPGLGLRLIYFSYDVKMKEKGDIPEGYSVSREKKERFSLILESASTNQTSMYLCASSFGDSNQPQHFGDGTRLSIL.

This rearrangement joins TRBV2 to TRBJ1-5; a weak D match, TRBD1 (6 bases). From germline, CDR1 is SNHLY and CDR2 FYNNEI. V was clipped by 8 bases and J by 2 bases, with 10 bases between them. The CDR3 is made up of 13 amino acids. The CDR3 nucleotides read TGTGCCAGCGCAGGGGACGGCAATCAGCCCCAGCATTTT. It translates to CASAGDGNQPQHF. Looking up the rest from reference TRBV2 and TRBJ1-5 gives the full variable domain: EPEVTQTPSHQVTQMGQEVILRCVPISNHLYFYWYRQILGQKVEFLVSFYNNEISEKSEIFDDQFSVERPDGSNFTLKIRSTKLEDSAMYFCASAGDGNQPQHFGDGTRLSIL.

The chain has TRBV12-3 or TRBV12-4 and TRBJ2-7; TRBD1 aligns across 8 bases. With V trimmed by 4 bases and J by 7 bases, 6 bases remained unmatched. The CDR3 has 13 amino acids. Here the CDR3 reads CASSYPTGEEQYF. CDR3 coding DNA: TGTGCCAGCAGTTACCCGACAGGGGAAGAGCAGTACTTC.

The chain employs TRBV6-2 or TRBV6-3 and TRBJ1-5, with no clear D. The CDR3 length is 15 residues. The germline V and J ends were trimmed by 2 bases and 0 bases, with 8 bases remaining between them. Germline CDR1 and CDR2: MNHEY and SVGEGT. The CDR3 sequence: CASSYARFSNQPQHF. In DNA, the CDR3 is TGTGCCAGCAGTTACGCGAGGTTTAGCAATCAGCCCCAGCATTTT.

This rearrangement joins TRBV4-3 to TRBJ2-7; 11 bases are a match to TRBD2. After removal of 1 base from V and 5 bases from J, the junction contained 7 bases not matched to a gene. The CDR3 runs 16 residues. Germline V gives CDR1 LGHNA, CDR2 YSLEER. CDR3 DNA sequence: TGCGCCAGCAGCCAAGCCCCGGGACTAGCGGTTCACGAGCAGTACTTC. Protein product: CASSQAPGLAVHEQYF.